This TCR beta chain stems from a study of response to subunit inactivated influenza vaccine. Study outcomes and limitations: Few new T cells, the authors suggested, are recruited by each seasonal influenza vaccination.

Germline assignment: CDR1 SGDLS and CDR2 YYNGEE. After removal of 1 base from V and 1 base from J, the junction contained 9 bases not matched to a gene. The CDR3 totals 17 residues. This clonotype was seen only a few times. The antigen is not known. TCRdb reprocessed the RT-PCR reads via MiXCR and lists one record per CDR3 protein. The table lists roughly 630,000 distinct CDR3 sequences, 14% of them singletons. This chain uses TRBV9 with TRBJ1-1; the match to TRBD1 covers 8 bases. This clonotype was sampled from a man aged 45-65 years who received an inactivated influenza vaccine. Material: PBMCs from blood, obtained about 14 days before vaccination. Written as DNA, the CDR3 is TGTGCCAGCAGCGTATCGGATGACAGGGGATCGAACACTGAAGCTTTCTTT. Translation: CASSVSDDRGSNTEAFF.